Below, 3 T cell receptor beta chains from the same sample are listed, as sequenced in a study of T cells in Graves' hyperthyroidism and ophthalmopathy. Amplified TCR beta CDR3 regions came from RNA transcripts. Researchers ran a first-round RT-PCR on the TCR CDR3 using the HTBI primer set. TCRdb redid the calling of the multiplex PCR reads with MiXCR, one entry per CDR3 protein. Seen here are some 350,000 distinct CDR3 sequences, roughly 13% observed once, and the top ten hold 30% to 35%. Material for sequencing was blood. These receptors were obtained from a woman between 35 and 50 years old with Graves' ophthalmopathy.

The chain joins TRBV19 to TRBJ2-1; perhaps TRBD2 as D (6 bases). The germline CDR1 and CDR2 sequences are LNHDA and SQIVND (reference sequence). The CDR3 is 13 amino acids. Trimming stripped 1 base from V and 10 bases from J, with 11 bases between. CDR3 amino acids: CASSIGGGGEQFF. DNA for the CDR3: TGTGCCAGTAGTATAGGGGGTGGGGGGGAGCAGTTCTTC.

With respect to this clonotype: Possible read error: a much larger clone is one base away. V usage is TRBV7-2 and J usage is TRBJ2-7; D gene unclear. This CDR3 region has 14 residues. The germline V gene encodes CDR1 SGHTA and CDR2 FQGNSA. In DNA form, the CDR3 reads TGTGCCAGCAGCTTAGTAGAGGATTCCTACGAGCAGTGCTTC. Translated, it gives CASSLVEDSYEQCF.

Of note for this clonotype: A read error may explain this, as a much larger clone is one base away. The chain links TRBV11-2 to TRBJ2-1; D may be TRBD2 (5 bases). The J call may not be correct, given that the DNA end is closer to TRBJ2-7. Per germline, CDR1 SGHAT and CDR2 FQNNGV. This CDR3 contains 13 residues. The chain's CDR3 is CASRIWEYNEQYF. The CDR3 bases are TGTGCCAGCAGAATTTGGGAGTACAATGAGCAGTACTTC.